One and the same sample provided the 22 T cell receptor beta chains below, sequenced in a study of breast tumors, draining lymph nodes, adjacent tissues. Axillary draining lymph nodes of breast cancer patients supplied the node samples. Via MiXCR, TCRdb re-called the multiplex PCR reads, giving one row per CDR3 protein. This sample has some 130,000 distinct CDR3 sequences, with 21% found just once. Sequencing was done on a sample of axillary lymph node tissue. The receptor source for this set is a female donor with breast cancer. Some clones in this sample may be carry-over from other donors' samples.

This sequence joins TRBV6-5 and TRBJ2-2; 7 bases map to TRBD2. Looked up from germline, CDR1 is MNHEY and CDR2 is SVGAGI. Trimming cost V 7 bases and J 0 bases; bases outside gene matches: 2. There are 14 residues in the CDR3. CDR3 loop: CASKGGSNTGELFF. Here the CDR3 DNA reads TGTGCCAGCAAGGGAGGGTCGAACACCGGGGAGCTGTTTTTT.

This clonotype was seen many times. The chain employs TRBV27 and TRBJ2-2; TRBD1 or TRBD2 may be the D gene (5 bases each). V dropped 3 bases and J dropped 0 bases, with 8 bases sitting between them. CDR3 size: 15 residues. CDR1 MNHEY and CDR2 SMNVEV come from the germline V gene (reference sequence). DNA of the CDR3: TGTGCCAGCAGTTTGGGGACGACGAACACCGGGGAGCTGTTTTTT. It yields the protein CASSLGTTNTGELFF.

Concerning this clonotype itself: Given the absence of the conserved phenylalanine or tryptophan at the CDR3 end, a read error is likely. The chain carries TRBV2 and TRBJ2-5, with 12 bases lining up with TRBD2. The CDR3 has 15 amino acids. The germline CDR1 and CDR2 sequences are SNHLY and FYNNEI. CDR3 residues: CARSEVLAGGRSQYS. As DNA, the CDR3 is TGTGCCCGCAGTGAGGTCCTAGCGGGGGGGCGGTCCCAGTACTCC.

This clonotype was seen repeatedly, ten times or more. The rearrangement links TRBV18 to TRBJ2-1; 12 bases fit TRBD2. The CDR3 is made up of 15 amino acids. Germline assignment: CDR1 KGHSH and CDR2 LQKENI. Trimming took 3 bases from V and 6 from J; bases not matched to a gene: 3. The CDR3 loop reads CASSPTSGGTNEQFF. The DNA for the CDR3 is TGTGCCAGCTCACCGACTAGCGGGGGTACCAATGAGCAGTTCTTC.

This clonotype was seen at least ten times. CDR3 protein: CASGLGGEGYQPQHF. The CDR3 region has the DNA TGTGCTAGTGGTTTGGGCGGGGAAGGATATCAGCCCCAGCATTTT. The chain links TRBV12-5 to TRBJ1-5; no reliable D call. V was cut by 1 base and J by 5 bases, with 12 bases left in between. CDR1 LGHNT and CDR2 FRNRAP come from the germline V gene. This CDR3 comprises 15 residues.

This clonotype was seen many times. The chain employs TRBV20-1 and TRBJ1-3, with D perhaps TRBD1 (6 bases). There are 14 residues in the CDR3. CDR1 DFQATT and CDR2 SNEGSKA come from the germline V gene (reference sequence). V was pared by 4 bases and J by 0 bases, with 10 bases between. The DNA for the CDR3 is TGCAGTGCTACTACAGGGACCTCTGGAAACACCATATATTTT. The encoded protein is CSATTGTSGNTIYF.

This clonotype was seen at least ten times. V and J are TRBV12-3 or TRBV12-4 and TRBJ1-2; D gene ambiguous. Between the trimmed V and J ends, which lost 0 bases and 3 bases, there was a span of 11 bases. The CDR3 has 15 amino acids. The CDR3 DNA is TGTGCCAGCAGTTTAGCCACGGGCGTTCACTATGGCTACACCTTC. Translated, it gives CASSLATGVHYGYTF.

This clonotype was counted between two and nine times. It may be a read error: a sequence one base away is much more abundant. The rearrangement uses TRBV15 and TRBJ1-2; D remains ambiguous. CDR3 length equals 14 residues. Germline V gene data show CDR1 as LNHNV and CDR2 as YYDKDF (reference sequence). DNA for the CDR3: TGTGCCGCCAGCAGAGAGGGCTCCAGGCAGAGCTACACCTTC. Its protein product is CAASREGSRQSYTF.

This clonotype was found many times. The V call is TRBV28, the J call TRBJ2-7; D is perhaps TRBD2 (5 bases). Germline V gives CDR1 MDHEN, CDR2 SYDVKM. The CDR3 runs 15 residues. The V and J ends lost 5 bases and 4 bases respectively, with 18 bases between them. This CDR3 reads CASSLGVARDYEQYF. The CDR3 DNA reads TGTGCCAGCAGTCTGGGAGTTGCGAGAGATTACGAGCAGTACTTC.

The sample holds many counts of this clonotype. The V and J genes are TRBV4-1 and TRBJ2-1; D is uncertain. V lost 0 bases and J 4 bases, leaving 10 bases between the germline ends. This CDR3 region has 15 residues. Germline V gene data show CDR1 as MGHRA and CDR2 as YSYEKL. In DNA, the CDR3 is TGCGCCAGCAGCCAAGAGGGTAGGGAATACAATGAGCAGTTCTTC. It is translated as CASSQEGREYNEQFF.

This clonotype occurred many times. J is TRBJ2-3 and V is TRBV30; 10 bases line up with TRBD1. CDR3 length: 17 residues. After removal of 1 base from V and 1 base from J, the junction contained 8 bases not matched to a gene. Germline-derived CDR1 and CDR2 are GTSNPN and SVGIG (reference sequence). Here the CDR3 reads CAWSEGQGLTGTDTQYF. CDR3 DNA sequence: TGTGCCTGGAGTGAGGGACAGGGGCTGACCGGCACAGATACGCAGTATTTT.

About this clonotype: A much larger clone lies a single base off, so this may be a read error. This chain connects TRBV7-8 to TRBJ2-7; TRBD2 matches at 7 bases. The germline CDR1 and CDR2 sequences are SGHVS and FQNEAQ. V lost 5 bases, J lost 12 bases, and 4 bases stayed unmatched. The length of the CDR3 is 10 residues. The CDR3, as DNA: TGTGCCAGCAGCCGCGGGGAGGGGTACTTC. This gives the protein CASSRGEGYF.

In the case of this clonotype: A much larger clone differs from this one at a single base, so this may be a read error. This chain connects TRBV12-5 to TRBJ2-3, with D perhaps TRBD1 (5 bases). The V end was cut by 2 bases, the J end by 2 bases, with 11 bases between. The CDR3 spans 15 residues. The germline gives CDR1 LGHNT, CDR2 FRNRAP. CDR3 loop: CASGLRAGNTDTQYF. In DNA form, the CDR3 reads TGTGCTAGTGGTTTGAGGGCAGGGAACACAGATACGCAGTATTTT. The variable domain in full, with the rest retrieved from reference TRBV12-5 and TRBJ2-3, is DARVTQTPRHKVTEMGQEVTMRCQPILGHNTVFWYRQTMMQGLELLAYFRNRAPLDDSGMPKDRFSAEMPDATLATLKIQPSEPRDSAVYFCASGLRAGNTDTQYFGPGTRLTVL.

The CDR3 nucleotides read TGTGCCAGCAGCCAAGGACAGGGGGCTGGCGGGGAGCTGTTTTTT. Protein product: CASSQGQGAGGELFF. The chain uses TRBV3-1 and TRBJ2-2; 10 positions match TRBD1. From germline, CDR1 is LGHDT and CDR2 YNNKEL (reference sequence). The CDR3 covers 15 residues. V lost 1 base to trimming and J lost 7 bases; unmatched junction nucleotides: 3.

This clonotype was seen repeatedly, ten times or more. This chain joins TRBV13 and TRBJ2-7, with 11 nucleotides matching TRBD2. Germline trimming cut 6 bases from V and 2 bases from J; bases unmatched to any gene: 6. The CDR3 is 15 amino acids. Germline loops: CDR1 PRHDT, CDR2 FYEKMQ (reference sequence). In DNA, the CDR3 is TGTGCCAGCAGTCCGAGACTAGCGGGGACCTACGAGCAGTACTTC. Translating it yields CASSPRLAGTYEQYF. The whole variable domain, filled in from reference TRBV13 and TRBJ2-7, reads AAGVIQSPRHLIKEKRETATLKCYPIPRHDTVYWYQQGPGQDPQFLISFYEKMQSDKGSIPDRFSAQQFSDYHSELNMSSLELGDSALYFCASSPRLAGTYEQYFGPGTRLTVT.

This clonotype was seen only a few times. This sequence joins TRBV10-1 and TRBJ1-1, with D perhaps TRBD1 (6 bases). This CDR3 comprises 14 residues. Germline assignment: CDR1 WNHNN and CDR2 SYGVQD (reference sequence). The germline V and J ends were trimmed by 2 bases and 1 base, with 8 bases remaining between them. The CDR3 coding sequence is TGCGCCAGCAGTGAGGCAGGGGCGAACACTGAAGCTTTCTTT. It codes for CASSEAGANTEAFF.

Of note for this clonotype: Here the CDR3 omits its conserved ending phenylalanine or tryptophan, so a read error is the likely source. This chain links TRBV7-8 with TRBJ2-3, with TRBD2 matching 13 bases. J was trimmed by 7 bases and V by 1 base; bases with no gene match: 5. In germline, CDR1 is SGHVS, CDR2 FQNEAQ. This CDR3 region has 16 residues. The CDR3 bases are TGTGCCAGCAGCTTAGGACTAGCGGGAGGCCAAAATACGCAGTATCTT. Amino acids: CASSLGLAGGQNTQYL.

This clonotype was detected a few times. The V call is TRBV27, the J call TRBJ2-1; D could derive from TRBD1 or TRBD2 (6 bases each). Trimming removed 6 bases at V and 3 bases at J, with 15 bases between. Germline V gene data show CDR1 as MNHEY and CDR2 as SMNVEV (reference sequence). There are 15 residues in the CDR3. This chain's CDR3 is CASRSPGGNYNEQFF. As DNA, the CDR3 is TGTGCCAGCAGGAGCCCCGGGGGCAACTACAATGAGCAGTTCTTC.

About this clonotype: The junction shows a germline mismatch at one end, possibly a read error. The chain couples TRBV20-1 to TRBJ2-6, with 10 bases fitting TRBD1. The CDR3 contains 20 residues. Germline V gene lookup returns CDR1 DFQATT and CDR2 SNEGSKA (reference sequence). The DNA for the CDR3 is TGCAGTGCTAGAGATTTGTGGGACAGGGGCGGTAGCTCTGGGGCCAGCGTCCTGACTTTC. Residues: CSARDLWDRGGSSGASVLTF.

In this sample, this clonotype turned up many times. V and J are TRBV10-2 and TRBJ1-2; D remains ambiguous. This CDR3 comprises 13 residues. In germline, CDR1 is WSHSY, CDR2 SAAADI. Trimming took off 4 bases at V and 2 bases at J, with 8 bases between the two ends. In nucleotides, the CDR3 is TGCGCCAGCAGTGGAGAGGGAAACTATGGCTACACCTTC. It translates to CASSGEGNYGYTF.

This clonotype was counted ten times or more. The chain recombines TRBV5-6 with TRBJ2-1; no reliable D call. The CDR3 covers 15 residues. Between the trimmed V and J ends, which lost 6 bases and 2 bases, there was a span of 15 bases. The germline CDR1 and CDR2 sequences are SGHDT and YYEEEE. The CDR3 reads CASTLPGGAYNEQFF. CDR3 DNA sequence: TGTGCCAGCACCCTGCCTGGCGGAGCCTACAATGAGCAGTTCTTC. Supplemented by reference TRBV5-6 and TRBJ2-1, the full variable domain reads DAGVTQSPTHLIKTRGQQVTLRCSPKSGHDTVSWYQQALGQGPQFIFQYYEEEERQRGNFPDRFSGHQFPNYSSELNVNALLLGDSALYLCASTLPGGAYNEQFFGPGTRLTVL.

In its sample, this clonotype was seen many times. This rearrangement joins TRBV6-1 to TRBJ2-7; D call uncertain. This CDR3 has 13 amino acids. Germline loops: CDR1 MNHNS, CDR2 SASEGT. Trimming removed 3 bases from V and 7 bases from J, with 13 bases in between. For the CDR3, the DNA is TGTGCCAGCAGTGAGCCTCAAACTGGGGAGCAGTACTTC. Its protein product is CASSEPQTGEQYF.